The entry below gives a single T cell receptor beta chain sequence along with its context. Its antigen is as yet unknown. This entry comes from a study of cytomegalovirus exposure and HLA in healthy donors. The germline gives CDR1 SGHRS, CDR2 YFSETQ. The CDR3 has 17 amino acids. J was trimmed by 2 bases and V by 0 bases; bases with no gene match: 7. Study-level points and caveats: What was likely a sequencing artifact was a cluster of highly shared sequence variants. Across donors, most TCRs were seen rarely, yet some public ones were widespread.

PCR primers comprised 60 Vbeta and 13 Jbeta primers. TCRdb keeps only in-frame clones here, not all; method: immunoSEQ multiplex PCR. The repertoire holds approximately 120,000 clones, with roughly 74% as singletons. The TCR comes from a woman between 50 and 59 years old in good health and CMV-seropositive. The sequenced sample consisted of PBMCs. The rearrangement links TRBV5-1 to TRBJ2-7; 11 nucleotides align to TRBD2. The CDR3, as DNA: TGCGCCAGCAGCTTGGTCGCTAGCGGGGGGCCTGCCTACGAGCAGTACTTC. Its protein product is CASSLVASGGPAYEQYF.